These T cell receptor beta chains were read from a single sample in a study of identical twins. TCRdb used MiXCR to reprocess the 5' RACE reads, holding one entry per CDR3 protein. The sample lists around 1.7 million distinct CDR3 sequences; less than 40% were seen once. Sequencing was carried out using cord blood. The receptors were gathered from a newborn girl in good health. The CDR3 runs from the conserved cysteine through the conserved F or W. The order of the fields is D gene, J gene, V gene, clone size, CDR3 DNA, CDR3 protein. A D gene is named only where the DNA matches it firmly. A clone size is listed for some rows: how often the clone was seen (once, few, many), or a class if it is expanded.

- | TRBJ1-1 | TRBV6-1 | - | TGTGCCAGCAGTGTGACATTCACTGAAGCTTTCTTT | CASSVTFTEAFF
TRBD1 | TRBJ1-2 | TRBV6-1 | few | TGTGCCAGCAGTCCCTGGGACAGCAGTTATGGCTACACCTTC | CASSPWDSSYGYTF
TRBD1 | TRBJ1-2 | TRBV18 | many | TGTGCCAGCAGCCCGGACAGGGCGTATGGCTACACCTTC | CASSPDRAYGYTF
- | TRBJ2-7 | TRBV19 | - | TGTGCCAGCAGCTCGTATCAGGGGCCTTACGAGCAGTACTTC | CASSSYQGPYEQYF
- | TRBJ2-3 | TRBV5-5 | - | TGTGCCAGCAGCCGTCACACCTCCCTCGGCACAGATACGCAGTATTTT | CASSRHTSLGTDTQYF
- | TRBJ2-1 | TRBV5-1 | few | TGCGCCAGCAGCTTGGTAAGACGGGACAATGAGCAGTTCTTC | CASSLVRRDNEQFF
- | TRBJ1-2 | TRBV10-2 | few | TGCGCCAGCAGTGTAGCACCGGAGGGATTCTATGGCTACACCTTC | CASSVAPEGFYGYTF
TRBD1 | TRBJ2-2 | TRBV25-1 | - | TGTGCCAGCAGTCTTACGACAGGGTTATACACCGGGGAGCTGTTTTTT | CASSLTTGLYTGELFF
TRBD2 | TRBJ2-3 | TRBV5-1 | few | TGCGCCAGCAGCGCCGGACTAGCGGGGGGGTTCACAGATACGCAGTATTTT | CASSAGLAGGFTDTQYF
TRBD2 | TRBJ2-3 | TRBV13 | - | TGTGCCAGCAGCACCTATAGCGGGGGCACAGATACGCAGTATTTT | CASSTYSGGTDTQYF
TRBD1 | TRBJ2-7 | TRBV7-9 | many | TGTGCCAGCAGCCCCCTCGCAGGGGGCAACGAGCAGTACTTC | CASSPLAGGNEQYF
- | TRBJ2-5 | TRBV12-3/TRBV12-4 | - | TGTGCCAGCAGTAGAGGGGGGGCTGAGACCCAGTACTTC | CASSRGGAETQYF
- | TRBJ1-1 | TRBV27 | few | TGTGCCAGCAGTTTATTGGGACTCGGGACACTCACTGAAGCTTTCTTT | CASSLLGLGTLTEAFF
- | TRBJ1-5 | TRBV30 | - | TGTGCCTGGAGTGTAGACAGAGATCAGCCCCAGCATTTT | CAWSVDRDQPQHF
TRBD2 | TRBJ2-5 | TRBV12-3/TRBV12-4 | few | TGTGCCAGCAAGAGGACTAGCGGGGGGGAGACCCAGTACTTC | CASKRTSGGETQYF
TRBD1 | TRBJ2-7 | TRBV7-6 | few | TGTGCCAGCAGCTCGACAGGGTTAGTGGACGAGCAGTACTTC | CASSSTGLVDEQYF
- | TRBJ1-2 | TRBV27 | - | TGTGCCAGCAGTTTATCGATTCGGGACGTCCTTTATGGCTACACCTTC | CASSLSIRDVLYGYTF
- | TRBJ2-7 | TRBV15 | few | TGTGCCACCAGCAGAGGCCTCTTTTCGGCCCTCTCCTACGAGCAGTACTTC | CATSRGLFSALSYEQYF
TRBD2 | TRBJ2-3 | TRBV5-1 | - | TGCGCCAGCAGCTTGGGGGCACCGGGACTAGCCCGCACAGATACGCAGTATTTT | CASSLGAPGLARTDTQYF
TRBD1 | TRBJ2-1 | TRBV20-1 | few | TGCAGTGCTGGGACAGGGCGGTACAATGAGCAGTTCTTC | CSAGTGRYNEQFF
TRBD2 | TRBJ2-1 | TRBV4-2 | many | TGTGCCAGCAGCCAAGATCTAGCGGGGTCCTACAATGAGCAGTTCTTC | CASSQDLAGSYNEQFF
- | TRBJ2-3 | TRBV7-9 | - | TGTGCCAGCAGCTTAGGGGGCATCGCAGATACGCAGTATTTT | CASSLGGIADTQYF
TRBD1 | TRBJ1-2 | TRBV6-5 | few | TGTGCCAGCAGTTACGCCGGGACAGTTAGCTATGGCTACACCTTC | CASSYAGTVSYGYTF
- | TRBJ1-1 | TRBV27 | - | TGTGCCAGCAGTTTATCATCAGCGACTATGAACACTGAAGCTTTCTTT | CASSLSSATMNTEAFF
- | TRBJ1-2 | TRBV5-1 | - | TGCGCCAGCAGCTTGGCCCCGGCAGGGGATGGCTACACCTTC | CASSLAPAGDGYTF
TRBD1 | TRBJ1-2 | TRBV29-1 | few | TGCAGCGTTCCGGACAGGGGAAGCTATGGCTACACCTTC | CSVPDRGSYGYTF
TRBD2 | TRBJ2-1 | TRBV3-1 | - | TGTGCCAGCAGCCAATCTAGCGGGGTTTACAATGAGCAGTTCTTC | CASSQSSGVYNEQFF
- | TRBJ2-3 | TRBV20-1 | - | TGCAGTGCTAGTGAAGGGAATGGAGATACGCAGTATTTT | CSASEGNGDTQYF
- | TRBJ2-4 | TRBV20-1 | - | TGCAGTGCTATCGGGGCAGAGCAGTACTTC | CSAIGAEQYF
TRBD2 | TRBJ2-3 | TRBV7-8 | - | TGTGCCAGCAGCTCACGAATCCTTGGCGGGAGGGGACACACAGATACGCAGTATTTT | CASSSRILGGRGHTDTQYF
- | TRBJ2-7 | TRBV20-1 | - | TGCAGTGCTAATATAAAAGGACAGAGATTTAACGAGCAGTACTTC | CSANIKGQRFNEQYF
- | TRBJ2-7 | TRBV27 | - | TGTGCCAGCAGTTTATCCAGACAGCGTCGCTCCTACAATGAGCAGTACTTC | CASSLSRQRRSYNEQYF
TRBD1 | TRBJ2-7 | TRBV2 | few | TGTGCCAGCAGTTCCTGGACAGGGAGCACCTACGAGCAGTACTTC | CASSSWTGSTYEQYF
- | TRBJ2-3 | TRBV9 | - | TGTGCCAGCAGCTATCTCCACGGCACAGATACGCAGTATTTT | CASSYLHGTDTQYF
- | TRBJ2-7 | TRBV2 | - | TGTGCCAGCAGTGGGGCCGGGAGCGAGCAGTACTTC | CASSGAGSEQYF
TRBD2 | TRBJ2-5 | TRBV11-2 | few | TGTGCCAGCAGCTTAGCGGGACTAGCGGTTTTGGAGACCCAGTACTTC | CASSLAGLAVLETQYF
TRBD2 | TRBJ2-1 | TRBV12-3/TRBV12-4 | - | TGTGCCAGCACGGGACCAGCGGGAGTAAGTGAGCAGTTCTTC | CASTGPAGVSEQFF
- | TRBJ2-1 | TRBV6-5 | - | TGTGCCAGCAGTTACTCCCCCCACTCGGGGGAGCAGTTCTTC | CASSYSPHSGEQFF
TRBD1 | TRBJ1-2 | TRBV6-1 | few | TGTGCCAGCAGTGAAGCATTCCGGACAGGGATTGGCTACACCTTC | CASSEAFRTGIGYTF
- | TRBJ2-3 | TRBV6-5 | - | TGTGCCAGCAGCCCGTCGTGGGGGGCCGGCACAGATACGCAGTATTTT | CASSPSWGAGTDTQYF
- | TRBJ2-2 | TRBV10-3 | few | TGTGCCATCAGTGGGGTCGTCACCGGGGAGCTGTTTTTT | CAISGVVTGELFF
TRBD2 | TRBJ2-3 | TRBV27 | few | TGTGCCAGTAGCGGGAGGGGTTTCACAGATACGCAGTATTTT | CASSGRGFTDTQYF
- | TRBJ2-6 | TRBV7-8 | - | TGTGCCAGCAGCTTCATTGGTAGACTAACTCCTTTCTCTGGGGCCAACGTCCTGACTTTC | CASSFIGRLTPFSGANVLTF
TRBD2 | TRBJ2-7 | TRBV18 | few | TGTGCCAGCTCGCTCCTAGCGGAAGCGGACGAGCAGTACTTC | CASSLLAEADEQYF
- | TRBJ1-1 | TRBV28 | - | TGTGCCAGCAGTAGGGGGATATTGAACACTGAAGCTTTCTTT | CASSRGILNTEAFF
TRBD2 | TRBJ2-3 | TRBV20-1 | - | TGCAGTGCTATGACTAGCGGGGGGGCGAGAACTAGCACAGATACGCAGTATTTT | CSAMTSGGARTSTDTQYF
TRBD2 | TRBJ2-1 | TRBV20-1 | - | TGCAGTGCTAGTATGGGACTAGCGGCCTACGAGCAGTTCTTC | CSASMGLAAYEQFF
TRBD2 | TRBJ2-5 | TRBV29-1 | - | TGCAGCGTTACTGGCGGGAGCTACGATGAGCAGTACTTC | CSVTGGSYDEQYF